Described below is a single T cell receptor (beta chain) sequence and its context. In its sample, this clonotype was seen many times. It lacks a known antigen. Base qualities are missing; no much larger clone stands one base away. In the paper's terms, the time point label means: patch test 2, 6 weeks after DPC sensitization. In light of the paper, this sample's treatment or condition label describes: therapeutic diphenylcyclopropenone sensitization with weekly scalp DPC. Blood at each patch-test visit was drawn before the patch test was applied. Patients were considered eligible if aged 18 to 70, diagnosed with alopecia and deemed suitable for DPC therapy, and patients were excluded if pregnant. Unfractionated whole blood was collected in Tempus Blood RNA tubes, and total RNA was extracted from that blood. The data stem from a study of human T cells and chemical hapten exposure (dated by TCRdb to the early 2020s). About the full investigation: For sensitization, 2% DPC in acetone was applied to a roughly 2 cm by roughly 2 cm area of upper inner arm skin. This study followed changes in the peripheral blood TCR repertoire in vivo during primary and secondary sensitization of alopecia patients to the hapten diphenylcyclopropenone (DPC). The patient cohort, mostly female, included alopecia areata with under or over 50% scalp involvement, alopecia totalis and alopecia universalis. Patch testing was performed on the upper back with Finn chambers containing 0.01% DPC, and the patch tests were scored after 6 days according to International Contact Dermatitis Research Group standards. The libraries were sequenced as a pool, and the TCR yield per sample differed mostly because of small variations in library volumes within the pool. Blood samples were taken from patients before sensitization (week 0) and at 2, 6 and about 24 weeks after DPC sensitization. Around 30 alopecia patients provided blood for TCR sequencing at one to four time points (pre-sensitization, 2, 6 and 24 weeks). Patients additionally received weekly therapeutic DPC doses to the scalp throughout the approximately 25-week study period. Study-wide findings and limitations: Significantly more large CDR3 similarity clusters were formed by expanded TCRs than by pre-sensitization or healthy control sets, consistent with antigen-driven responses. Because every patient had alopecia, a presumed autoimmune disease, the patients' immune response might differ from that of healthy individuals. Patch test score correlated positively with the number of PT1 expanded TCRs, reaching significance at thresholds 8, 16 and 32 but not at 4. Repeated subsampling changed both the strength of the expansion versus patch-test correlation and the threshold at which that correlation became significant. DPC sensitization did not change the number of TCRs with a frequency above 1 in 1000, and there was no evidence of changes in global repertoire structure.

The CDR3, cysteine through phenylalanine, is 17 amino acids long. The retained sequence is limited to the CDR3, 51 bases, with the frame set at the first base. From the germline V gene, CDR1 is SGHVS and CDR2 is FNYEAQ. Trimming costs V 2 bases and J 7 bases, and their ends lie 21 bases apart. Library generation was performed with RACE. TCRdb lists the instrument as NextSeq 500. During library preparation, unique molecular identifiers were attached to individual cDNA molecules so that TCRs could be counted in a quantitative, reproducible way. From each blood RNA sample, both TCR alpha and TCR beta chains were sequenced. Processing in the source paper ran as follows. Samples had a median of about 96,000 TCRs, with a range from roughly 23,224 to 700,000. The Decombinator software suite was used to annotate the V, J and CDR3 of the TCR reads. For PS versus PT1 abundance plots, all samples were subsampled to the same number of TCRs (28,000). TCRs were defined as expanded if absent before sensitization and observed at least eight times at the 2-week time point. Using fastp at Q25 and MiXCR, TCRdb reprocessed the public reads and kept productive beta chains. A single entry per CDR3 protein holds the most common genes and DNA from its merged rows. The V and J calls were not made by the authors but by TCRdb's processing. The sample has about 69,000 distinct CDR3 sequences on record, 10% of them singletons. Roughly 7% of the sample lies in the top ten.

The sequenced sample was whole blood, obtained in connection with sensitization to the hapten diphenylcyclopropenone (DPC). The sequence derives from a woman in her forties or fifties with alopecia areata. Some clones in this sample may be carry-over from other donors' samples. The rearrangement combines TRBV7-6 with TRBJ1-3, with no reliable assignment of the D segment. The nucleotides are TGTGCCAGCAGCTTATCCCCGACGGAAAACTCAGCGAACACCATATATTTT. This yields the protein CASSLSPTENSANTIYF.